Below, 24 T cell receptor beta chains from the same sample are listed, as sequenced in a study of Tregs in tolerant kidney transplant recipients. Data came from immunoSEQ multiplex PCR; TCRdb stores just in-frame clones and leaves some out. This table has about 240,000 clones, around 81% appearing once. Sequenced sample: CD4+ T cells from blood. The origin of the receptors is a human donor in good health.

The sample holds one count of this clone. The J gene is TRBJ2-1, the V gene TRBV10-2; no reliable D call. This CDR3 comprises 14 residues. Germline V gene lookup returns CDR1 WSHSY and CDR2 SAAADI. V lost 4 bases, J lost 4 bases, and 11 bases lay in between. CDR3 protein: CASSGQPAYNEQFF. DNA of the CDR3: TGCGCCAGCAGTGGTCAGCCAGCTTACAATGAGCAGTTCTTC.

DNA for the CDR3: TGTGCCAGCAGTTATACCGGGACAGGGGATAAGCCCCAGCATTTT. This translates into CASSYTGTGDKPQHF. This chain connects TRBV19 to TRBJ1-5; TRBD1 agrees at 10 bases. Germline V lookup: CDR1 LNHDA, CDR2 SQIVND (reference sequence). The CDR3 totals 15 residues. Trimming cost V 9 bases and J 8 bases; bases outside gene matches: 13.

The chain recombines TRBV5-4 with TRBJ2-5, with a tentative D call TRBD1 (6 bases). V was pared by 0 bases and J by 2 bases, with 14 bases between. The CDR3 totals 16 residues. The germline V gene encodes CDR1 SGHNT and CDR2 YYREEE (reference sequence). This CDR3 reads CASSLEQGIWQETQYF. The CDR3 bases are TGTGCCAGCAGCTTGGAACAGGGAATCTGGCAAGAGACCCAGTACTTC.

V and J are TRBV7-3 and TRBJ2-2, with D perhaps TRBD1 (5 bases). The germline V gene encodes CDR1 SGHTA and CDR2 FQGTGA. The V gene lost 4 bases and the J gene lost 2 bases, with 8 bases spanning the gap. This CDR3 is built from 14 residues. The CDR3 DNA reads TGTGCCAGCAGCTCAGGGTTAAACACCGGGGAGCTGTTTTTT. This gives the protein CASSSGLNTGELFF.

V is TRBV2 and J is TRBJ2-7; 8 bases match TRBD2. CDR3 size: 14 residues. Per the germline V gene, CDR1 is SNHLY and CDR2 is FYNNEI. V was pared by 7 bases and J by 6 bases, with 11 bases of the junction left unmatched. In DNA form, the CDR3 reads TGTGCCAGCACTCCGGGAGGGCCAATCTCCGAGCAGTACTTC. Amino acids: CASTPGGPISEQYF.

This clone was seen a handful of times. The chain's CDR3 is CASSSGTGLHEQYF. CDR3 DNA: TGTGCCAGCAGTTCCGGGACAGGGCTCCACGAGCAGTACTTC. The V gene is TRBV6-5, the J gene TRBJ2-7; 9 bases align to TRBD1. The CDR3 is 14 residues long. The V gene end was trimmed by 4 bases and the J gene end by 5 bases; junction bases not matched to a gene: 6. From germline, CDR1 is MNHEY and CDR2 SVGAGI.

The J gene is TRBJ2-7, the V gene TRBV27; 9 bases line up with TRBD1. Germline assignment: CDR1 MNHEY and CDR2 SMNVEV (reference sequence). The CDR3 has 15 amino acids. Trimming at V came to 6 bases and at J to 6 bases, leaving 12 bases not matched to a gene. The DNA for the CDR3 is TGTGCCAGCAGGGCCCGGACAGGGGTAATACGCGAGCAGTACTTC. Its translation is CASRARTGVIREQYF.

The chain recombines TRBV10-1 with TRBJ2-2; D is perhaps TRBD1 (6 bases). Germline lookup yields CDR1 WNHNN and CDR2 SYGVQD (reference sequence). The CDR3 covers 14 residues. V lost 3 bases, J lost 4 bases, and 9 bases lay in between. This CDR3 reads CASSDAGATGELFF. The CDR3 DNA is TGCGCCAGCAGTGATGCAGGGGCCACCGGGGAGCTGTTTTTT.

The V and J genes are TRBV6-1 and TRBJ1-6; D remains unclear. There are 15 residues in the CDR3. Germline-derived CDR1 and CDR2 are MNHNS and SASEGT. Trimming cost V 7 bases and J 8 bases, with 18 bases left between them. The CDR3 DNA reads TGTGCCAGCAATCGAGCGGCCTCCATACATTCACCCCTCCACTTT. Its protein is CASNRAASIHSPLHF.

V usage is TRBV10-3 and J usage is TRBJ2-1; 11 bases match TRBD2. The CDR3 extends over 16 amino acids. The J segment lost 5 bases and the V segment lost 6 bases, leaving 9 bases of the junction unmatched. Germline values: CDR1 ENHRY, CDR2 SYGVKD. The CDR3 bases are TGTGCCATCAGCCTTAGCGGGGGGGCCGGGAACAATGAGCAGTTCTTC. Translating it yields CAISLSGGAGNNEQFF.

V usage is TRBV5-1 and J usage is TRBJ2-2, with unresolved D. This CDR3 has 13 amino acids. Germline CDR1 reads SGHRS; CDR2 reads YFSETQ. Trimming removed 1 base at V and 9 bases at J, with 10 bases between. CDR3 nucleotide sequence: TGCGCCAGCAGCTTGTCCGGGTCGAGGGAGCTGTTTTTT. Amino acids: CASSLSGSRELFF.

The rearrangement joins TRBV6-1 to TRBJ2-1; D remains unclear. The CDR3 has 14 residues. Trimming took 6 bases from V and 0 from J, leaving 9 bases between them. CDR1 and CDR2 from the germline V gene are MNHNS and SASEGT. The CDR3: CASRPMSSYNEQFF. The CDR3 nucleotides read TGTGCCAGCAGACCAATGAGCTCCTACAATGAGCAGTTCTTC.

V gene TRBV6-5 combines with J gene TRBJ2-7; 10 bases are shared with TRBD1. The germline V gene encodes CDR1 MNHEY and CDR2 SVGAGI. This CDR3 is built from 15 residues. J lost 0 bases, V lost 7 bases, and 6 bases had no gene match. The DNA for the CDR3 is TGTGCCAGCAACAAAGGACAGGGGGGCTCCTACGAGCAGTACTTC. It encodes CASNKGQGGSYEQYF.

The rearrangement links TRBV5-1 to TRBJ2-1; TRBD1 might be the D (6 bases). The V end was cut by 6 bases, the J end by 3 bases, with 16 bases between. Germline V gives CDR1 SGHRS, CDR2 YFSETQ. The CDR3 length is 15 residues. CDR3 protein: CASTLDLRGYNEQFF. CDR3 DNA sequence: TGCGCCAGCACCCTGGACCTCAGGGGCTACAATGAGCAGTTCTTC.

This clone appeared once. The chain has TRBV19 and TRBJ1-6; D unresolved. CDR1 is LNHDA and CDR2 is SQIVND in the germline V gene (reference sequence). The length of the CDR3 is 16 residues. Trimming took off 3 bases at V and 0 bases at J, with 9 bases between the two ends. The CDR3 here is CASSMTPSSYNSPLHF. The CDR3 DNA follows: TGTGCCAGTAGTATGACACCGAGCTCCTATAATTCACCCCTCCACTTT.

The J gene is TRBJ1-1, the V gene TRBV25-1; D perhaps matches TRBD1 (6 bases). V lost 3 bases and J 4 bases, leaving 12 bases between the germline ends. CDR1 is MGHDK and CDR2 is SYGVNS in the germline V gene. This CDR3 has 14 residues. For the CDR3, the DNA is TGTGCCAGCAGTGAGGGTACAGGGTTCACTGAAGCTTTCTTT. Its protein is CASSEGTGFTEAFF. Full variable domain (rest looked up from reference TRBV25-1 and TRBJ1-1): EADIYQTPRYLVIGTGKKITLECSQTMGHDKMYWYQQDPGMELHLIHYSYGVNSTEKGDLSSESTVSRIRTEHFPLTLESARPSHTSQYLCASSEGTGFTEAFFGQGTRLTVV.

The gene calls are TRBV2 and TRBJ1-1, with D unclear. Trimming left V 6 bases short and J 2 bases short, with 13 bases between. The length of the CDR3 is 14 residues. Per the germline V gene, CDR1 is SNHLY and CDR2 is FYNNEI. This chain's CDR3 is CASRETVLNTEAFF. For the CDR3, the DNA is TGTGCCAGCAGGGAGACGGTGCTAAACACTGAAGCTTTCTTT.

This chain joins TRBV30 and TRBJ1-1; maybe TRBD1 (6 bases). V gave up 7 bases and J gave up 0 bases, with 15 bases separating them. Germline V lookup: CDR1 GTSNPN, CDR2 SVGIG (reference sequence). This CDR3 has 14 residues. Here the CDR3 DNA reads TGTGCCTTACTAGGGGGGTTCTTGAACACTGAAGCTTTCTTT. This codes for CALLGGFLNTEAFF.

The rearrangement links TRBV4-1 to TRBJ1-1; D is unresolved. This CDR3 comprises 14 residues. Germline CDR1 reads MGHRA; CDR2 reads YSYEKL. Trimming removed 1 base from V and 3 bases from J, with 9 bases in between. The CDR3 is CASSQVRIDTEAFF. CDR3 nucleotides: TGCGCCAGCAGCCAAGTCAGGATCGACACTGAAGCTTTCTTT.

The V gene is TRBV5-1, the J gene TRBJ2-5; TRBD2 aligns across 8 bases. The end of the DNA is better explained by TRBJ2-7, so the J call may be wrong. Germline V gene lookup returns CDR1 SGHRS and CDR2 YFSETQ. The CDR3 is 14 amino acids. The CDR3 reads CASSFREGYDEQYF. CDR3 bases: TGCGCCAGCAGCTTCCGGGAGGGCTATGACGAGCAGTACTTC.

This chain uses TRBV5-1 with TRBJ2-7, with 11 bases fitting TRBD2. Germline lookup yields CDR1 SGHRS and CDR2 YFSETQ. Trimming took 6 bases from V and 4 from J; bases not matched to a gene: 12. This CDR3 has 16 residues. The CDR3 sequence is CASNFGLAGGLYEQYF. CDR3 sequence (DNA): TGCGCCAGCAACTTTGGCCTAGCGGGAGGACTTTACGAGCAGTACTTC.

This chain connects TRBV5-1 to TRBJ2-2; 16 bases match TRBD2. V lost 0 bases, J lost 6 bases, and 2 bases stayed unmatched. This CDR3 has 17 amino acids. Germline CDR1 is SGHRS and CDR2 is YFSETQ. The CDR3 spells CASSLDGTSGRAGELFF. The DNA for the CDR3 is TGCGCCAGCAGCTTGGACGGGACTAGCGGGAGGGCCGGGGAGCTGTTTTTT.

The V gene is TRBV19, the J gene TRBJ2-5; 9 bases align to TRBD2. Germline values: CDR1 LNHDA, CDR2 SQIVND (reference sequence). The CDR3 contains 16 residues. Trimming cost V 1 base and J 2 bases; bases outside gene matches: 5. CDR3 nucleotide sequence: TGTGCCAGTAGTATAGCTACGACTAGCGGTCAAGAGACCCAGTACTTC. It specifies CASSIATTSGQETQYF.

The chain couples TRBV9 to TRBJ2-1; maybe TRBD1 (6 bases). The V gene lost 3 bases and the J gene lost 2 bases, with 15 bases spanning the gap. The germline gives CDR1 SGDLS, CDR2 YYNGEE. There are 16 residues in the CDR3. CDR3 in amino acids: CASSEGQLPPYNEQFF. In nucleotides, the CDR3 is TGTGCCAGCAGCGAGGGACAACTTCCCCCCTACAATGAGCAGTTCTTC.